This T cell receptor beta chain is drawn from a study of T cell changes during pregnancy in multiple sclerosis. Clones were read by immunoSEQ multiplex PCR, and TCRdb kept only the in-frame ones, dropping some. The sample shows about 32,000 clones, approximately 89% of them seen only once. Germline V gene data show CDR1 as PRHDT and CDR2 as FYEKMQ (reference sequence). The V and J ends lost 5 bases and 6 bases, in that order; junction bases with no gene match: 8. The CDR3 contains 15 residues. The sequence came from a female donor with multiple sclerosis, enrolled in a pregnancy study. The chain joins TRBV13 to TRBJ1-5; 9 nucleotides line up with TRBD1. The sample was CD8+ T cells from peripheral blood mononuclear cells, taken in the first trimester of pregnancy. CDR3: CASSQAVGQGQPQHF. CDR3 nucleotides: TGTGCCAGCAGCCAGGCCGTGGGACAGGGTCAGCCCCAGCATTTT.